The 29 T cell receptor beta chains given below trace back to one sample, sequenced in a study of cytotoxic CD8 clonotypes in ibrutinib-treated CLL. The protocol was immunoSEQ multiplex PCR, while the TCRdb copy is restricted to in-frame clones and leaves out a portion. The sample carries 20,000 to 25,000 clones, approximately 77% recorded once. The sequenced sample was PBMCs, obtained before ibrutinib treatment. Receptors were obtained from a human donor with chronic lymphocytic leukemia.

Note on this clone: This sample also contains other DNA sequences that code for the same CDR3. CDR3 sequence (DNA): TGTGCCAGCAGCTTCTCTGGAAACACCATATATTTT. This gives the protein CASSFSGNTIYF. The V and J genes are TRBV5-5 and TRBJ1-3; D ambiguous. The V and J ends lost 2 bases and 0 bases respectively, with 0 bases between them. The germline gives CDR1 SGHKS, CDR2 YYEKEE (reference sequence). There are 12 residues in the CDR3.

This clone appeared a single time. This chain links TRBV9 with TRBJ2-3; D might be TRBD2 (6 bases). Germline CDR1 is SGDLS and CDR2 is YYNGEE. The length of the CDR3 is 15 residues. V lost 4 bases and J lost 4, with 16 bases in between. The CDR3 bases are TGTGCCAGCAGCTGGCGGGGTCTAAGAGCAGATACGCAGTATTTT. This translates into CASSWRGLRADTQYF.

The chain employs TRBV6-6 and TRBJ1-2; the D is unclear. Trimming took off 10 bases at V and 5 bases at J, with 20 bases between the two ends. Germline CDR1 reads MNHNY; CDR2 reads SVGAGI (reference sequence). The CDR3 extends over 14 amino acids. The CDR3 sequence: CAINPREGGYGYTF. The DNA of the CDR3 is TGTGCCATCAACCCCCGGGAGGGCGGGTATGGCTACACCTTC.

The rearrangement uses TRBV10-2 and TRBJ1-1; a weak D match, TRBD1 (6 bases). CDR3 length equals 11 residues. V was trimmed by 2 bases and J by 10 bases, leaving 8 bases between them. Germline V gene data show CDR1 as WSHSY and CDR2 as SAAADI. The CDR3 coding sequence is TGCGCCAGCAGTGAGGGAGGGGGAGCTTTCTTT. Its translation is CASSEGGGAFF.

The rearrangement links TRBV6-5 to TRBJ2-7, with D unclear. CDR3 length: 13 residues. Germline V gene data show CDR1 as MNHEY and CDR2 as SVGAGI. Trimming removed 5 bases from V and 1 base from J, with 9 bases in between. In nucleotides, the CDR3 is TGTGCCAGCAGTCCGGTCCTTTCCTACGAGCAGTACTTC. Its translation is CASSPVLSYEQYF.

The J gene is TRBJ2-7, the V gene TRBV12-5; D may be TRBD1 or TRBD2 (6 bases each). Germline lookup yields CDR1 LGHNT and CDR2 FRNRAP. The CDR3 is made up of 16 amino acids. The V end lost 7 bases, the J end lost 0 bases, and 19 bases lay between the germline ends. DNA for the CDR3: TGTGCTAGTGCCCCGGGGGCAGGACTGGCCTCCTACGAGCAGTACTTC. The encoded protein is CASAPGAGLASYEQYF.

J is TRBJ1-2 and V is TRBV2, with a possible D match to TRBD1 (5 bases). Per the germline V gene, CDR1 is SNHLY and CDR2 is FYNNEI. CDR3 length equals 17 residues. The germline V and J ends were trimmed by 6 bases and 0 bases, with 20 bases remaining between them. As DNA, the CDR3 is TGTGCCAGCAGGGGGGATAAATGGGGGAAACCTAACTATGGCTACACCTTC. It specifies CASRGDKWGKPNYGYTF.

This chain links TRBV25-1 with TRBJ1-3; D might be TRBD1 (5 bases). The CDR3 runs to 17 residues. V lost 3 bases and J 0 bases, leaving 15 bases between the germline ends. Germline CDR1 MGHDK, CDR2 SYGVNS. The CDR3 DNA is TGTGCCAGCAGTGACCGGGACGGACGGCCCTCTGGAAACACCATATATTTT. It is translated as CASSDRDGRPSGNTIYF.

This clone has more than one count but fewer than ten. V and J are TRBV2 and TRBJ1-4, with 11 nucleotides matching TRBD1. The J segment lost 8 bases and the V segment lost 5 bases, leaving 4 bases of the junction unmatched. The CDR3 length is 14 residues. Germline CDR1 and CDR2: SNHLY and FYNNEI. The CDR3 DNA reads as TGTGCCAGCAGTACGGACAGGGGGCACGAAAAACTGTTTTTT. Protein: CASSTDRGHEKLFF. The full variable domain, in which reference TRBV2 and TRBJ1-4 provide the parts outside the CDR3, is EPEVTQTPSHQVTQMGQEVILRCVPISNHLYFYWYRQILGQKVEFLVSFYNNEISEKSEIFDDQFSVERPDGSNFTLKIRSTKLEDSAMYFCASSTDRGHEKLFFGSGTQLSVL.

The rearrangement links TRBV7-6 to TRBJ2-5; 7 bases map to TRBD2. This CDR3 has 15 residues. Germline CDR1 reads SGHVS; CDR2 reads FNYEAQ. With V trimmed by 4 bases and J by 0 bases, 5 bases remained unmatched. The CDR3 sequence: CASSSTGTNQETQYF. Written as DNA, the CDR3 is TGTGCCAGCAGCTCAACCGGGACTAACCAAGAGACCCAGTACTTC.

The J gene is TRBJ1-4, the V gene TRBV10-3, with D unresolved. The germline gives CDR1 ENHRY, CDR2 SYGVKD. With 3 bases removed from V and 8 bases from J, the gap between germline ends came to 16 bases. The CDR3 extends over 15 amino acids. In nucleotides, the CDR3 is TGTGCCATCAGTGACCAACAGATCAAGGGCGAAAAACTGTTTTTT. Protein sequence: CAISDQQIKGEKLFF.

The chain joins TRBV27 to TRBJ1-5, with TRBD1 as a possible D gene (5 bases). Germline assignment: CDR1 MNHEY and CDR2 SMNVEV (reference sequence). V shed 2 bases and J shed 9 bases, with 11 bases lying between them. The CDR3 is 13 amino acids. The CDR3 nucleotides read TGTGCCAGCAGTTTAACCGGGGGAACGCCCCAGCATTTT. Its translation: CASSLTGGTPQHF.

This rearrangement joins TRBV15 to TRBJ1-4; no definite D call. Trimming cost V 8 bases and J 10 bases, with 17 bases left between them. The germline CDR1 and CDR2 sequences are LNHNV and YYDKDF (reference sequence). The CDR3 runs to 13 residues. For the CDR3, the DNA is TGTGCCACCGCAAATGGAGGACTCGGAAAACTGTTTTTT. This encodes CATANGGLGKLFF.

The chain couples TRBV9 to TRBJ1-1; D call uncertain. The length of the CDR3 is 16 residues. V was clipped by 0 bases and J by 2 bases, with 14 bases between them. CDR1 and CDR2 (germline): SGDLS, YYNGEE. The DNA of the CDR3 is TGTGCCAGCAGCGTAGGGGGTTGGCTTTACAACACTGAAGCTTTCTTT. The encoded protein is CASSVGGWLYNTEAFF.

V and J are TRBV18 and TRBJ1-2; possibly TRBD1 for D (6 bases). Germline values: CDR1 KGHSH, CDR2 LQKENI. CDR3 length: 14 residues. Trimming pared 1 base from V and 7 bases from J, leaving 13 bases between. The CDR3 spells CASSPQGERGGYTF. The CDR3 DNA follows: TGTGCCAGCTCACCACAGGGGGAACGGGGTGGCTACACCTTC.

The chain uses TRBV29-1 and TRBJ2-7; D perhaps matches TRBD2 (6 bases). CDR1 and CDR2 from the germline V gene are SQVTM and ANQGSEA. The CDR3 consists of 14 residues. Trimming took off 1 base at V and 6 bases at J, with 16 bases between the two ends. CDR3 DNA: TGCAGCGTTGAAGTCTCTAGGGGAGGCGGCGAGCAGTACTTC. This encodes CSVEVSRGGGEQYF.

The chain employs TRBV6-5 and TRBJ1-5; D unclear. This CDR3 region has 14 residues. Trimming shortened V by 2 bases and J by 0 bases, and 5 bases separated the two germline ends. Germline lookup yields CDR1 MNHEY and CDR2 SVGAGI. The CDR3 region has the DNA TGTGCCAGCAGTTACAGGTATAGCAATCAGCCCCAGCATTTT. It yields the protein CASSYRYSNQPQHF.

This chain links TRBV2 with TRBJ2-5; the D is unclear. V lost 1 base, J lost 2 bases, and 8 bases lay in between. This CDR3 comprises 14 residues. Germline V gene data show CDR1 as SNHLY and CDR2 as FYNNEI. The CDR3 loop is CASSEGLGQETQYF. In DNA form, the CDR3 reads TGTGCCAGCAGTGAAGGCTTGGGGCAAGAGACCCAGTACTTC.

This clone showed up just once. The rearrangement uses TRBV19 and TRBJ1-1; D gene uncertain. This CDR3 contains 14 residues. Trimming left V 0 bases short and J 0 bases short, with 5 bases between. The germline gives CDR1 LNHDA, CDR2 SQIVND (reference sequence). The CDR3 loop is CASSIESLNTEAFF. Written as DNA, the CDR3 is TGTGCCAGTAGTATAGAATCACTGAACACTGAAGCTTTCTTT.

There are a few counts of this clone. The gene calls are TRBV19 and TRBJ1-1, with 11 bases lining up with TRBD1. Germline V gene data show CDR1 as LNHDA and CDR2 as SQIVND (reference sequence). The length of the CDR3 is 14 residues. The J segment lost 2 bases and the V segment lost 5 bases, leaving 1 base of the junction unmatched. The CDR3 reads CASSWTGGNTEAFF. The DNA for the CDR3 is TGTGCCAGTAGTTGGACAGGGGGCAACACTGAAGCTTTCTTT.

The gene calls are TRBV7-8 and TRBJ1-5; possible D gene TRBD1, 6 bases. The CDR3 is made up of 14 amino acids. Germline assignment: CDR1 SGHVS and CDR2 FQNEAQ. The V gene lost 2 bases and the J gene lost 4 bases, with 9 bases spanning the gap. DNA of the CDR3: TGTGCCAGCAGCTTAATACAGGGAAATCAGCCCCAGCATTTT. Residues: CASSLIQGNQPQHF.

V gene TRBV9 combines with J gene TRBJ2-7; 8 nucleotides align to TRBD2. Germline V gives CDR1 SGDLS, CDR2 YYNGEE. The junction had 15 bases not matched to a gene; V was cut back by 3 bases and J by 7 bases. CDR3 size: 16 residues. The CDR3 nucleotides read TGTGCCAGCAGCGCGGGACTAGTAGGGGCCGGGAGAGAGCAGTACTTC. Residues: CASSAGLVGAGREQYF.

The chain is built from TRBV6-5 and TRBJ2-5, with a tentative D call TRBD1 (6 bases). Germline CDR1 and CDR2: MNHEY and SVGAGI. V shed 2 bases and J shed 7 bases, with 17 bases lying between them. The CDR3 runs 15 residues. CDR3 DNA: TGTGCCAGCAGTTACCTGGGGGCGCGGTCGGGGACCCAGTACTTC. Residues: CASSYLGARSGTQYF.

The J gene is TRBJ1-2, the V gene TRBV11-2; D unresolved. Trimming took off 1 base at V and 4 bases at J, with 13 bases between the two ends. CDR1 SGHAT and CDR2 FQNNGV come from the germline V gene. This CDR3 comprises 15 residues. The CDR3 sequence: CASSLVAEWGYGYTF. The DNA of the CDR3 is TGTGCCAGCAGCTTAGTGGCAGAATGGGGCTATGGCTACACCTTC.

The chain links TRBV28 to TRBJ1-1; 7 nucleotides agree with TRBD1. V lost 5 bases to trimming and J lost 5 bases; unmatched junction nucleotides: 8. The CDR3 runs 14 residues. Germline CDR1 MDHEN, CDR2 SYDVKM. CDR3 sequence reads: CASSRQGVGTEAFF. The DNA of the CDR3 is TGTGCCAGCAGTAGACAGGGAGTGGGAACTGAAGCTTTCTTT.

The chain combines TRBV19 with TRBJ1-6; D not certain. This CDR3 region has 14 residues. CDR1 is LNHDA, CDR2 SQIVND, per germline (reference sequence). Trimming removed 10 bases from V and 7 bases from J, with 17 bases in between. The CDR3 here is CATRPGPENSPLHF. Here the CDR3 DNA reads TGTGCCACCCGCCCCGGGCCAGAAAATTCACCCCTCCACTTT.

CDR3 in amino acids: CAVQGSRSQPQHF. The DNA of the CDR3 is TGTGCCGTACAGGGTTCCCGCAGTCAGCCCCAGCATTTT. The chain joins TRBV6-5 to TRBJ1-5, with D perhaps matching TRBD1 (6 bases). Germline assignment: CDR1 MNHEY and CDR2 SVGAGI. V lost 11 bases and J 6 bases, leaving 17 bases between the germline ends. The CDR3 length is 13 residues.

The chain carries TRBV19 and TRBJ2-1, with 9 positions matching TRBD2. Germline loops: CDR1 LNHDA, CDR2 SQIVND (reference sequence). Germline trimming cut 1 base from V and 7 bases from J; bases unmatched to any gene: 5. The CDR3 loop spans 15 amino acids. CDR3 in DNA: TGTGCCAGTAGTATAGTAGCGGGAGTTGGGAATGAGCAGTTCTTC. Residues: CASSIVAGVGNEQFF.

This CDR3 reads CASRLTGTVLGYTF. The CDR3, as DNA: TGTGCCAGCAGGTTGACAGGGACAGTGTTAGGCTACACCTTC. The chain is built from TRBV27 and TRBJ1-2; TRBD1 agrees at 7 bases. Germline V gives CDR1 MNHEY, CDR2 SMNVEV (reference sequence). J was trimmed by 8 bases and V by 6 bases; bases with no gene match: 12. This CDR3 is built from 14 residues.